This TCR beta chain was retrieved from a study of early T cells in non-severe SARS-CoV-2 infection. About the study: Bulk RNA isolated from unsorted whole blood underwent sequencing; chains were not paired.

Each single cDNA molecule received a unique molecular identifier. TCRdb fed the 5' RACE reads into MiXCR, producing one record per CDR3 protein. Of about 32,000 distinct CDR3 sequences in the sample, around 4.1% were seen once. Germline CDR1 is MRHNA and CDR2 is SNTAGT. The CDR3 consists of 12 residues. The germline V and J ends were trimmed by 2 bases and 4 bases, with 5 bases remaining between them. Ten or more counts support this clonotype. The V call is TRBV6-4, the J call TRBJ1-2, with a tentative D call TRBD1 (5 bases). Input material: whole blood. This TCR came from an adult who was a healthcare worker with PCR-confirmed SARS-CoV-2 infection or an uninfected control (not recorded which). Written as DNA, the CDR3 is TGTGCCAGCAGTGACGGGGCCTATGGCTACACCTTC. Protein: CASSDGAYGYTF.